The rows below give T cell receptor beta chains drawn from one sample of a study of blood T cells in healthy people across ages. TCRdb redid the calling of the 5' RACE reads with MiXCR, one entry per CDR3 protein. The repertoire holds about 690,000 distinct CDR3 sequences, with roughly 43% as singletons. The source material was blood. The source of these receptors is a man of 80 years or more in good health. The CDR3 runs from the conserved cysteine through the conserved F or W. The order of the fields is V gene, D gene, J gene, clone size, CDR3 DNA, CDR3 protein. D genes are given only for firm matches. For some rows the clone size is stated as once, few or many, or as a class when expanded; others skip it.

TRBV7-2	.	TRBJ1-1	.	TGTGCCAGCAGCTTAGGCGGGTACAACACTGAAGCTTTCTTT	CASSLGGYNTEAFF
TRBV6-2/TRBV6-3	.	TRBJ1-5	.	TGTGCCAGCAGGCTAATAGTGAATCAGCCCCAGCATTTT	CASRLIVNQPQHF
TRBV28	.	TRBJ2-5	few	TGTGCCAGCAAGGAGAAGACCCAGTACTTC	CASKEKTQYF
TRBV9	TRBD2	TRBJ2-1	.	TGTGCCAGCAGCGCCCTGACTAGCAACAATGAGCAGTTCTTC	CASSALTSNNEQFF
TRBV29-1	TRBD1	TRBJ1-2	.	TGCAGTTCTCCCCGGGGGGGCAGGGGGAATGGCTACACCTTC	CSSPRGGRGNGYTF
TRBV29-1	TRBD2	TRBJ2-5	.	TGCAGCGTTGCGACTAGCGGGAGGATGGAGACCCAGTACTTC	CSVATSGRMETQYF
TRBV5-1	TRBD1	TRBJ2-7	few	TGCGCCAGCAGCATTAGGACAGGGGTGGGCTACGAGCAGTACTTC	CASSIRTGVGYEQYF
TRBV11-2	TRBD2	TRBJ2-3	few	TGTGCCAGCAGCTTAGGTAGCGGGGGGGATGTCCGGAGCACAGATACGCAGTATTTT	CASSLGSGGDVRSTDTQYF
TRBV6-5	.	TRBJ2-1	few	TGTGCCAGCAGTTCCCGGGGCGGGGAGCAGTTCTTC	CASSSRGGEQFF
TRBV7-9	TRBD2	TRBJ2-5	.	TGTGCCAGCAGCTTGGAGGGAGCGGGAGGGCGAGAGACCCAGTACTTC	CASSLEGAGGRETQYF
TRBV27	.	TRBJ2-7	.	TGTGCCAGCAGTACGCTGGGGGGCAGTCGTGAGCAGTACTTC	CASSTLGGSREQYF
TRBV11-3	.	TRBJ2-1	.	TGTGCCAGCAGCCGTCAGGGGGGGCTGAATGAGCAGTTCTTC	CASSRQGGLNEQFF
TRBV7-2	.	TRBJ2-5	.	TGTGCCAGCAGCTCCCTCCGGGGGACCCAGTACTTC	CASSSLRGTQYF
TRBV20-1	TRBD2	TRBJ2-1	.	TGCGGTGCTGGCCCCCCTATAGCGGGAGGGCAGCAGTTCTTC	CGAGPPIAGGQQFF
TRBV15	.	TRBJ2-7	few	TGTGCCACCAGCAGAGCCACAGGGTTCGGCTCCTACGAGCAGTACTTC	CATSRATGFGSYEQYF
TRBV5-1	.	TRBJ2-5	many	TGCGCCAGCAGTTTAGGCCGAGGAAGGGGCGATGAGCAGTACTTC	CASSLGRGRGDEQYF
TRBV3-1	TRBD1	TRBJ1-2	many	TGTGCCAGTAGCCGGGACAGGGGCTCTGGCTACACCTTC	CASSRDRGSGYTF
TRBV30	TRBD2	TRBJ2-5	few	TGTGCCTGGAGTGTACCTAGCGGGATCCAAGAGACCCAGTACTTC	CAWSVPSGIQETQYF
TRBV20-1	TRBD1	TRBJ1-1	few	TGCAGTGCTAGAGGGTCGGACAGGCCGAACACTGAAGCTTTCTTT	CSARGSDRPNTEAFF
TRBV6-1	TRBD1	TRBJ2-7	.	TGTGCCAGCCACGATCCGGGACAGGGAATTTACGAGCAGTACTTC	CASHDPGQGIYEQYF
TRBV29-1	.	TRBJ2-2	few	TGCAGCGTTGGGACCGGGGAGCTGTTTTTT	CSVGTGELFF
TRBV7-2	TRBD1	TRBJ2-5	many	TGTGCCAGCAGCCTCGGACAGGGGGTGTTAGAGACCCAGTACTTC	CASSLGQGVLETQYF
TRBV12-3/TRBV12-4	TRBD1	TRBJ2-3	.	TGTGCCAGCAGTTTTCGACAGGGGACAGGGTATTTT	CASSFRQGTGYF
TRBV7-2	.	TRBJ1-5	.	TGTGCCAGCAGCGATTACAATCAGCCCCAGCATTTT	CASSDYNQPQHF
TRBV20-1	.	TRBJ2-5	few	TGCAGTGCTAGAGGGGCCTTTCAAGAGACCCAGTACTTC	CSARGAFQETQYF
TRBV7-2	.	TRBJ2-3	.	TGTGCCAGCAGCGCGGATGACTCAGATACGCAGTATTTT	CASSADDSDTQYF
TRBV6-5	.	TRBJ1-2	.	TGTGCCAGCACCACCGGATCAGCGTTGAACTATGGCTACACCTTC	CASTTGSALNYGYTF
TRBV3-1	.	TRBJ2-4	few	TGTGCCAGCAACTCCGGGACAACCGCTTCACTAGCCAAAAACATTCAGTACTTC	CASNSGTTASLAKNIQYF
TRBV6-2/TRBV6-3	.	TRBJ2-1	.	TGTGCCAGCAGACCGAGCTGGGGGGCCGTGAATGAGCAGTTCTTC	CASRPSWGAVNEQFF
TRBV9	.	TRBJ1-3	.	TGTGCCGGCAGCGTAGACACCCCGTCTGGAAACACCATATATTTT	CAGSVDTPSGNTIYF
TRBV20-1	.	TRBJ2-7	.	TGCAGTGCTACCGATAGCTCCTACGAGCAGTACTTC	CSATDSSYEQYF
TRBV7-8	.	TRBJ2-5	.	TGTGCCAGCAGCTTAGGGGGGGGCAGCGCCCGAGAGACCCAGTACTTC	CASSLGGGSARETQYF
TRBV29-1	TRBD1	TRBJ2-7	many	TGCAGCGTGAAGCGCCCCACAGGGGGCTCCTACGAGCAGTACTTC	CSVKRPTGGSYEQYF
TRBV6-5	.	TRBJ2-7	few	TGTGCCAGCAGTTACGGGGGGCGCGAGCAGTACTTC	CASSYGGREQYF
TRBV10-3	TRBD1	TRBJ2-7	.	TGTGCCCTAAAAAGGGACAGGGTGTCCGACGAGCAGTACTTC	CALKRDRVSDEQYF
TRBV20-1	TRBD1	TRBJ2-5	.	TGCAGTGCCCCGACAGGGGTAGAGACCCAGTACTTC	CSAPTGVETQYF
TRBV7-2	TRBD2	TRBJ2-2	.	TGTGCCAGCAGCCCCCCCCCACTAGTGAGCGGGATAAACACCGGGGAGCTGTTTTTT	CASSPPPLVSGINTGELFF
TRBV3-1	.	TRBJ2-7	many	TGTGCCAGCAGCCAAGGGATTCAGGGAAGAAACGAGCAGTACTTC	CASSQGIQGRNEQYF
TRBV12-3/TRBV12-4	.	TRBJ1-5	.	TGTGCCAGCACCAAAAATAGCAATCAGCCCCAGCATTTT	CASTKNSNQPQHF
TRBV28	.	TRBJ2-5	once	TGTGTCAGCAGTCGCACAGGGATTCAAGAGACCCAGTACTTC	CVSSRTGIQETQYF
TRBV5-1	TRBD2	TRBJ2-2	few	TGCGCCAGCAGCTTTGGCGGGGGAAACACCGGGGAGCTGTTTTTT	CASSFGGGNTGELFF
TRBV7-9	.	TRBJ2-3	.	TGTGCCAGCAGCCACTGGGCCAGGGAGACAGATACGCAGTATTTT	CASSHWARETDTQYF
TRBV14	TRBD1	TRBJ1-2	.	TGTGCCAGCAGCCCCCAGACAGGGGATTGGTATGGCTACACCTTC	CASSPQTGDWYGYTF
TRBV12-3/TRBV12-4	.	TRBJ2-5	.	TGTGCCAGCAGCACCCAGGTTGGTGGGACCCAGTACTTC	CASSTQVGGTQYF
TRBV20-1	.	TRBJ1-3	.	TGCAGTGCTAGACGGGGGATAAGCTCTGGAAACACCATATATTTT	CSARRGISSGNTIYF
TRBV9	.	TRBJ1-6	.	TGTGCCAGCAGCGCCCACTCCAACGGTTCACCCCTCCACTTT	CASSAHSNGSPLHF
TRBV5-1	.	TRBJ1-5	.	TGCGCCAGCAGCTTGTTTTCGGGTCGAGATCAGCCCCAGCATTTT	CASSLFSGRDQPQHF
TRBV4-2	.	TRBJ2-5	.	TGTGCCAGCAGCCAAGGTCCTGTCCGGCAGGAGACCCAGTACTTC	CASSQGPVRQETQYF
TRBV9	TRBD2	TRBJ2-3	few	TGTGCCAGCAGCACCCTTAGCGGGACTTTAGATACGCAGTATTTT	CASSTLSGTLDTQYF
TRBV29-1	.	TRBJ2-7	few	TGCAGCGGAGGTAGGGCCAATGAGCAGTACTTC	CSGGRANEQYF
TRBV11-2	.	TRBJ1-2	once	TGTGCCAGCAGCTTAGATGGTCGAGGGCGCGGCTACACCTTC	CASSLDGRGRGYTF
TRBV6-5	TRBD2	TRBJ2-3	few	TGTGCCAGCGGACTAGCGGGGGGCCGGGGTACAGATACGCAGTATTTT	CASGLAGGRGTDTQYF
TRBV6-5	.	TRBJ2-3	few	TGTGCCAGCAGTTACTCGATACATGGGGCTGCGACAGATACGCAGTATTTT	CASSYSIHGAATDTQYF
TRBV7-2	.	TRBJ1-3	many	TGTGCCAGCAGCTTAGCGACGGGACTCTCTGGAAACACCATATATTTT	CASSLATGLSGNTIYF
TRBV20-1	TRBD1	TRBJ1-6	.	TGCAGTGCTACGGGACAGGGTAATTCACCCCTCCACTTT	CSATGQGNSPLHF
TRBV3-1	.	TRBJ1-2	many	TGTGCCAGCAGCCTATACTTACCCGCAGGCCGATCTTCTAACTATGGCTACACCTTC	CASSLYLPAGRSSNYGYTF
TRBV6-1	.	TRBJ1-1	.	TGTGCCAGCAGTGATAGGGGGAAGTCGAACACTGAAGCTTTCTTT	CASSDRGKSNTEAFF